This TCR beta chain was sequenced for a study of T cells of healthy individuals. TCRdb re-called the 5' RACE reads with MiXCR, one entry per CDR3 protein. The sample carries about 100,000 distinct CDR3 sequences, 15% to 20% recorded once. The receptor was derived from a human donor in good health.

The CDR3 DNA follows: TGTGCCAGCAGCCAAGCTAGGACTAGCGGGGGCCCAGAGTACTTC. Its translation: CASSQARTSGGPEYF. J is TRBJ2-5 and V is TRBV3-1; 13 nucleotides align to TRBD2. The CDR3 totals 15 residues. Unmatched junction bases numbered 8, after V lost 1 base and J lost 12 bases. The V gene's germline CDR1 is LGHDT and CDR2 YNNKEL (reference sequence).